This T cell receptor beta chain emerged from a study of shared clonotypes between healthy human individuals (dated by TCRdb to about 2020). Background on the whole study: The cohort included a few men and a couple of women between 18 and 49 years of age. The study deeply sequenced blood TCR repertoires of about 5 healthy adults to estimate repertoire size and the extent of clonotype sharing between individuals. Different laboratories and diverse techniques were used to prepare libraries and sequence TCR repertoires, to increase sequencing depth and limit assay-specific biases. Each donor's leukapheresis produced roughly between roughly 0.94 and 9.5 billion PBMCs.

With respect to this clone: Its antigen remains unidentified. No quality values exist for individual bases; no much larger clone is one base distant.

Healthy HIV-negative adults with no recently reported acute infections or vaccinations were included as donors. Only Caucasian adults living in Nashville, Tennessee, USA were represented among the donors. For unsorted samples, about 90 million PBMCs were counted, and genomic DNA was extracted using the QIAamp DNA Blood Mini kit. After blood collection by leukapheresis, PBMCs were isolated using Ficoll-Histopaque density gradient centrifugation and then cryopreserved in the vapor phase of liquid nitrogen. Using the deep immunoSEQ assay, TCR CDR3 regions were amplified from genomic DNA by multiplex PCR. Extracted genomic DNA from each cell subset was spread evenly across all wells of several immunoSEQ 96-well plates, with each plate serving as a replicate. For unsorted PBMC, 300 to 350 ng genomic DNA, equal to tens of thousands of T cell genomes, was loaded into each replicate PCR. Unsorted PBMC genomic DNA was sequenced across ten immunoSEQ deep assay plates. Purified libraries were measured with a Qubit 3.0 fluorometer, size-checked on a Bioanalyzer 2100, and measured again with the KAPA Library Quantification kit. Every immunoSEQ 96-well plate was sequenced on a dedicated single-read 150-cycle Illumina NextSeq 550 flow cell. In the authors' own workflow: Because the immunoSEQ output held only junctional sequences and lacked quality scores, the filtering could not match the filtering applied to full-length reads. To assign V/J genes and CDR3, sequences were annotated against IMGT germline references using PyIR, a Python wrapper for IgBLAST v1.9. Reads were filtered out if the reads had weak V/J assignments (E-value above 1e-6), no CDR3, stop codons, out-of-frame junctions, or ambiguous translated residues. V3J clonotypes were defined as sequences sharing the same inferred V gene, J gene, and CDR3 amino acid sequence. Percentage overlap between repertoires was computed as shared unique clonotypes divided by the size of the smaller repertoire. RTK rarefaction, the Chao1 estimator, and Recon v2.1 estimates of unobserved clonotypes were used to assess repertoire richness. Imported from immuneACCESS, the table was reduced by TCRdb to in-frame sequences with V and J called. These copies leave out some clones; in studies compared against another copy, an unresolved V gene accounts for under half, and the cause of the remainder is not known. That table is the source of V, J and clone size, and D and trimming were worked out from the DNA. The sample table contains hundreds of thousands of clones; only one count was recorded for 60% to 80% of them. Of the sample, about 12% is held by the ten largest clones.

Study-wide conclusions, independent of this receptor: Only blood was sampled, and tissue TCR repertoires likely differ from those in blood. The genetic and exposure-history diversity represented was limited by the small number of donors. Pairwise subsampling indicated that sequencing depth was expected to affect the degree of clonotype sharing among donors.

Sample: PBMCs. The sequence was obtained from a middle-aged woman in good health. Some clones in this sample may be carry-over from other donors' samples.

The CDR3 reads CASSQVGWGDRYEQYF. The nucleotides read TGCGCCAGCAGCCAAGTCGGGTGGGGCGACCGCTACGAGCAGTACTTC. The sequence links TRBV4-3 to TRBJ2-5; tentative D gene TRBD1, with 5 bases matching. Near its end, the DNA agrees better with TRBJ2-7, so the J call may be wrong. Looking up the germline V gene yields CDR1 LGHNA and CDR2 YSLEER. Taken from cysteine to phenylalanine, the CDR3 has 16 residues. Only CDR3 DNA remains: 48 bases, in frame from the first base.